This T cell receptor beta chain came from a study of CD8+CD57+ T cells in acquired aplastic anemia. In the study overall: When averaged, DNA from sorted CD4+ and CD8+ cells came to around 3.1 ug.

Study-level results: Overlap between patients and controls comprised roughly 30 CD8+ CDR3 sequences.

The V end was cut by 0 bases, the J end by 0 bases, with 8 bases between. CDR3 length equals 16 residues. Germline V gene data show CDR1 as KGHDR and CDR2 as SFDVKD. CDR3 and TCR beta VDJ profiling relied on a genomic DNA template. TCRdb recomputed calls from the reads with MiXCR, one row per CDR3 protein. The data hold around 200,000 distinct CDR3 sequences, with 65% observed a single time. Of note for this clonotype: Its antigen is unidentified.

Only patients with CD8+CD57+ cell expansion on flow cytometry were chosen for sequencing. The cohort consisted entirely of patients having severe acquired aplastic anemia. The V and J genes are TRBV24-1 and TRBJ2-1, with TRBD2 as a possible D gene (6 bases). This TCR was recovered from a human donor with aplastic anemia. Material: sorted CD4+, CD8+, or CD8+CD57+ T cells (not recorded which) from PBMCs. CDR3 loop: CATSDLRGSSYNEQFF. The DNA of the CDR3 is TGTGCCACCAGTGATTTGCGGGGGAGCTCCTACAATGAGCAGTTCTTC.